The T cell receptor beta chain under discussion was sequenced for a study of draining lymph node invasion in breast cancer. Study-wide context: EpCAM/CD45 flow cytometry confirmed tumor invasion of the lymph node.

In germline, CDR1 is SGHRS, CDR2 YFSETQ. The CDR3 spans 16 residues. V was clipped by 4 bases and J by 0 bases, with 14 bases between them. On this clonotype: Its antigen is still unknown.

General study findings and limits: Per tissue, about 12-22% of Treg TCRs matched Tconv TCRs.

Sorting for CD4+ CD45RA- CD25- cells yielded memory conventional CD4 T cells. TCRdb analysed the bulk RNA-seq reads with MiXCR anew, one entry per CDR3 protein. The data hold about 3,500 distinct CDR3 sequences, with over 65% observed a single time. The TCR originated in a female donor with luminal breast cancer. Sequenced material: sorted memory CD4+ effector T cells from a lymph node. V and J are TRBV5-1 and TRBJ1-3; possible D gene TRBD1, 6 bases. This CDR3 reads CASSNGQMSSGNTIYF. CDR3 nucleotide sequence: TGCGCCAGCAGCAACGGACAGATGAGCTCTGGAAACACCATATATTTT.